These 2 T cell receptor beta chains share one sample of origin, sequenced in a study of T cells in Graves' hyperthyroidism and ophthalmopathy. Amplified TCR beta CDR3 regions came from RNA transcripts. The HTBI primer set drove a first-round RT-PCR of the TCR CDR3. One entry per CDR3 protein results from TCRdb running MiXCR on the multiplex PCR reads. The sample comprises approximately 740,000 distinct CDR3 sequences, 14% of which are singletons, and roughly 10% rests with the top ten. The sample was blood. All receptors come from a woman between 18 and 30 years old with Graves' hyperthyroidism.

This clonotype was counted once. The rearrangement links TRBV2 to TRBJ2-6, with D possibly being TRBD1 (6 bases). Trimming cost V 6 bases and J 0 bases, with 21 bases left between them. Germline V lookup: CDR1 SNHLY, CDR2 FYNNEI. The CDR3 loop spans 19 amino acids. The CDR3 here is CASRSRGSVTASGANVLTF. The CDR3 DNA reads TGTGCCAGCAGATCCAGGGGCAGCGTGACCGCCTCTGGGGCCAACGTCCTGACTTTC.

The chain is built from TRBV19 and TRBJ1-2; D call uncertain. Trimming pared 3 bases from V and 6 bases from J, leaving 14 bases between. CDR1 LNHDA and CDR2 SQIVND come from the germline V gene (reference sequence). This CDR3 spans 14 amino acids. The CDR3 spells CASSIGGWINGYTF. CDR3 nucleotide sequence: TGTGCCAGTAGTATTGGTGGTTGGATAAATGGCTACACCTTC.